This is a list of T cell receptor beta chains from one sample in a study of T cell repertoires in cytomegalovirus infection. From the reads, TCRdb called clonotypes with MiXCR, one entry per CDR3 protein. The sample lists approximately 470,000 distinct CDR3 sequences, approximately 46% seen once, with 40% to 50% in the top ten. For these TCRs, the target antigens are not known. Sequencing used cultured PBMCs, obtained from culture after CMV antigen stimulation. The receptors originated from a human donor in good health (CMV status not recorded). Some clones in this sample may be carry-over from other donors' samples. CDR3s leave out the opening cysteine and the closing phenylalanine or tryptophan. The order of the fields is J gene, V gene, D gene, CDR3 protein. A D gene is named only where the DNA matches it firmly.

TRBJ2-5	TRBV20-1	TRBD2	SANSGTSGREQETQY
TRBJ2-1	TRBV20-1	TRBD2	SAPAVLAGVHNEQF
TRBJ2-7	TRBV6-1	.	ASSKHRTYEQY
TRBJ1-1	TRBV18	TRBD1	ASRTGVETEAF
TRBJ1-4	TRBV12-3/TRBV12-4	.	ASSFRGIDEKLF
TRBJ1-6	TRBV5-4	TRBD1	ASTAGQGAYNSPLH
TRBJ1-1	TRBV7-2	.	ASSLSFEAF
TRBJ2-3	TRBV12-3/TRBV12-4	.	ASSRGTALTDTQY
TRBJ1-1	TRBV6-1	TRBD1	ATTLRKGAKPEAF
TRBJ2-5	TRBV7-2	TRBD2	ASSLGGGYQETQY
TRBJ2-4	TRBV11-2	.	ASSLDPHLNIQY
TRBJ2-3	TRBV5-4	.	ASSAGENTDTQY
TRBJ1-1	TRBV10-2	TRBD1	ASTDRVRQNTEAF
TRBJ1-5	TRBV23-1	.	ASSPGGCNQPQH
TRBJ1-4	TRBV7-2	.	ASSVGQGEEKLF
TRBJ2-5	TRBV7-2	TRBD2	ASSLGPPAGGQETQY
TRBJ1-1	TRBV7-9	.	ASSSEKVRWDTEAF
TRBJ2-5	TRBV4-3	.	ASSQVPGAAGQTQY
TRBJ1-2	TRBV7-2	TRBD1	ASSLSVWDRVIYYGYT
TRBJ2-2	TRBV19	.	ASSIERGGVAGELF
TRBJ2-1	TRBV29-1	.	SVEGRREQF
TRBJ2-3	TRBV7-2	.	ASSFGSSVRGDTQY
TRBJ2-7	TRBV7-2	TRBD2	ASSQRGGRSSYEQY
TRBJ2-1	TRBV2	TRBD1	ASSEEGTGINEQF
TRBJ1-3	TRBV7-2	TRBD1	ASSALQGWGNTIY
TRBJ1-5	TRBV19	TRBD1	ASSPQGGYSNQPQH
TRBJ1-3	TRBV19	.	ASQEAAAENTIY
TRBJ2-6	TRBV7-4	.	ASSPRQGRVGANVLT
TRBJ1-2	TRBV27	TRBD1	ASSIPGQGGSGYT
TRBJ1-2	TRBV27	.	ASSLSTGWWYGYT
TRBJ1-1	TRBV12-3/TRBV12-4	.	ASSSTVGYTEAF
TRBJ1-5	TRBV7-6	TRBD1	ASSPSRDRDSNQPQH
TRBJ2-7	TRBV7-2	.	ASSPAVGYEQY
TRBJ2-2	TRBV7-2	.	ASSPARYTGELF
TRBJ2-5	TRBV12-3/TRBV12-4	.	ASSLRASVETQY
TRBJ2-4	TRBV7-2	TRBD2	ASSRLGGASKNIQY
TRBJ2-7	TRBV7-8	TRBD1	ASSRRDSSYEQY
TRBJ2-7	TRBV7-2	TRBD2	ASSLRWGGTNEQY
TRBJ2-2	TRBV7-2	.	ASTNTNTGELF
TRBJ1-6	TRBV7-2	.	ASSLRAGGTSPLH
TRBJ2-7	TRBV7-9	.	ASSPSRAPEQY
TRBJ2-2	TRBV7-2	.	ASSLGPKNTGELF
TRBJ2-1	TRBV6-1	TRBD2	ASRSVSGGEGF
TRBJ1-2	TRBV6-6	.	ASSPLGTGKEDYGYT
TRBJ2-7	TRBV20-1	TRBD1	SARDGQGEAYEQY
TRBJ1-2	TRBV7-3	.	ASSLSSTRAFYGYT
TRBJ2-1	TRBV5-1	.	ASSLDFTYNEQF
TRBJ2-7	TRBV10-3	TRBD2	AISDRLAGSSYEQY
TRBJ2-2	TRBV13	.	ASSRPELGRLANTGELF
TRBJ1-5	TRBV7-2	.	ASSLGSVYSNQPQH
TRBJ2-1	TRBV10-3	.	AAREGSYNEQF
TRBJ2-5	TRBV2	TRBD2	ASSEALAGGPVETQY
TRBJ2-4	TRBV6-2/TRBV6-3	.	ASSRRALAKNIQY
TRBJ2-5	TRBV20-1	TRBD2	SASPSGGAVFGQETQY
TRBJ2-2	TRBV24-1	TRBD1	ATSDRQGNTGELF